This T cell receptor (beta chain) derives from a study of cytomegalovirus exposure and HLA in healthy donors. Study-level information: Among around 200 million T cells, an earlier analysis found around 100 million unique TCR beta sequences. Findings and caveats of the study: In a later analysis, donors in an Asian-associated ancestry cluster reportedly had fewer N-insertions in productive TCRs than the cohort mean. Earlier analysis found most TCR beta V segments productive about 87% or about 30% of the time. It was in a later analysis that TCR association rates were seen to vary by HLA locus, highest for DRB1 and lowest for HLA-C.

PCR primers comprised 60 Vbeta and 13 Jbeta primers. The table came from immunoSEQ multiplex PCR; TCRdb's copy has only in-frame clones and leaves some out. The data show about 77,000 clones, around 84% seen once. J gave up 3 bases and V 1 base, and 8 bases lay outside the gene matches. Looked up from germline, CDR1 is KGHSH and CDR2 is LQKENI. This CDR3 is built from 17 residues. Regarding this clone: Its antigen is unknown.

The chain recombines TRBV18 with TRBJ2-1; 8 bases map to TRBD2. This clonotype was sampled from a man between 40 and 49 years old in good health and CMV-seronegative. The sample comprised PBMCs. The CDR3 region has the DNA TGTGCCAGCTCACCACGAACTAGCGGAGGTATCTACAATGAGCAGTTCTTC. As protein: CASSPRTSGGIYNEQFF.